A single sample gave rise to the 20 T cell receptor beta chains below, sequenced in a study of cytomegalovirus exposure and HLA in healthy donors (dated by TCRdb to about 2017). Libraries were made using the immunoSEQ multiplex PCR assay. A mixture of 60 forward primers for TCR Vbeta segments and 13 reverse primers for TCR Jbeta segments was used in the multiplex PCR. Here the immuneACCESS table is served through TCRdb, limited to in-frame sequences with V and J called. Missing clones are a known gap in these copies; in checked studies unresolved V genes cover under half, and the rest lacks a known reason. For this sample the table gives some 100,000 clones, of which more than 65% were detected only once. The ten biggest clones cover 3% to 4.5% of the sample. Sequencing was done on a sample of PBMCs. All receptors derive from a woman aged 45-60 years in good health and CMV-seropositive.

J is TRBJ2-1 and V is TRBV5-4; 14 bases are shared with TRBD2. The CDR3 consists of 16 residues. CDR1 is SGHNT and CDR2 is YYREEE in the germline V gene (reference sequence). V dropped 3 bases and J dropped 6; count of bases not matched to a gene: 5. The CDR3 loop is CASSSWTSGRINEQFF. As DNA, the CDR3 is TGTGCCAGCAGCTCATGGACTAGCGGGAGGATCAATGAGCAGTTCTTC.

This clone came up a few times. Here the CDR3 reads CASRGTVSRGTDTQYF. The CDR3 DNA reads TGTGCCAGCAGAGGGACAGTGTCTAGGGGCACAGATACGCAGTATTTT. The chain recombines TRBV2 with TRBJ2-3; 7 bases agree with TRBD1. This CDR3 contains 16 residues. The germline V gene encodes CDR1 SNHLY and CDR2 FYNNEI. J was trimmed by 1 base and V by 6 bases; bases with no gene match: 10.

The chain carries TRBV5-1 and TRBJ1-1; D call uncertain. Germline V CDR1 and CDR2: SGHRS, YFSETQ. The CDR3 sequence is 14 residues long. The V end was cut by 4 bases, the J end by 5 bases, with 15 bases between. The CDR3 nucleotides are TGCGCCAGCAGCAGGACGATTGAGGGTACTGAAGCTTTCTTT. This sequence encodes CASSRTIEGTEAFF.

The V call is TRBV29-1, the J call TRBJ1-5; D may be TRBD1 (6 bases). V gave up 7 bases and J gave up 4 bases, with 14 bases separating them. The CDR3 sequence is 13 residues long. Germline V gene lookup returns CDR1 SQVTM and CDR2 ANQGSEA. The chain's CDR3 is CSGGGGFNQPQHF. In nucleotides, the CDR3 is TGCAGCGGGGGAGGGGGATTTAATCAGCCCCAGCATTTT.

This clone was observed once. J is TRBJ2-7 and V is TRBV5-1, with D possibly being TRBD1 (6 bases). The ends were cut back, 2 bases at V and 3 bases at J, with 15 bases in the middle. The V gene's germline CDR1 is SGHRS and CDR2 YFSETQ. The CDR3 runs 15 residues. The CDR3 DNA reads TGCGCCAGCAGCTTTCTGGACAGCTCCTACTACGAGCAGTACTTC. As protein: CASSFLDSSYYEQYF.

The chain carries TRBV7-9 and TRBJ2-1; D is ambiguous. The CDR3 has 12 residues. The germline V gene has CDR1 SEHNR and CDR2 FQNEAQ (reference sequence). V shed 5 bases and J shed 9 bases, with 11 bases lying between them. Here the CDR3 reads CASSHPRSEQFF. The CDR3 DNA follows: TGTGCCAGCAGCCACCCACGGAGTGAGCAGTTCTTC.

CDR3 in DNA: TGTGCCAGCAGCATCTCCGGTTCACCCTCTGAAGCTTTCTTT. Translated: CASSISGSPSEAFF. The rearrangement joins TRBV2 to TRBJ1-1; no clear D gene. The CDR3 length is 14 residues. Germline CDR1 is SNHLY and CDR2 is FYNNEI. Trimming pared 6 bases from V and 6 bases from J, leaving 17 bases between.

This clone was observed a handful of times. The chain couples TRBV5-1 to TRBJ2-5, with D perhaps matching TRBD1 (6 bases). Germline CDR1 SGHRS, CDR2 YFSETQ. The length of the CDR3 is 16 residues. V was clipped by 0 bases and J by 5 bases, with 17 bases between them. The CDR3 reads CASSLELGAAQETQYF. DNA for the CDR3: TGCGCCAGCAGCTTGGAGCTGGGGGCAGCCCAGGAGACCCAGTACTTC.

This chain connects TRBV19 to TRBJ2-7, with TRBD1 matching over 7 bases. Germline V gene lookup returns CDR1 LNHDA and CDR2 SQIVND (reference sequence). CDR3 length: 14 residues. V trimming: 5 bases; J trimming: 6 bases; junction bases outside the gene matches: 10. The CDR3 nucleotides read TGTGCCAGTAGTGACGGGACAGACCTGGCCGAGCAGTACTTC. Protein product: CASSDGTDLAEQYF.

This clone was recorded a few times. The CDR3 bases are TGTGCCACCAGGGAGGGAATATACACAGATACGCAGTATTTT. Translating gives CATREGIYTDTQYF. V usage is TRBV15 and J usage is TRBJ2-3, with D perhaps TRBD2 (6 bases). The V and J ends lost 6 bases and 2 bases respectively, with 12 bases between them. Germline CDR1 reads LNHNV; CDR2 reads YYDKDF (reference sequence). The CDR3 runs 14 residues. Supplemented by reference TRBV15 and TRBJ2-3, the full variable domain reads DAMVIQNPRYQVTQFGKPVTLSCSQTLNHNVMYWYQQKSSQAPKLLFHYYDKDFNNEADTPDNFQSRRPNTSFCFLDIRSPGLGDTAMYLCATREGIYTDTQYFGPGTRLTVL.

The chain uses TRBV4-1 and TRBJ2-2; D not resolved. The V end lost 1 base, the J end lost 7 bases, and 4 bases lay between the germline ends. In germline, CDR1 is MGHRA, CDR2 YSYEKL. The CDR3 spans 12 residues. CDR3 amino acids: CASSQAGGELFF. The CDR3 DNA sequence: TGCGCCAGCAGCCAAGCAGGCGGGGAGCTGTTTTTT.

CDR3 coding DNA: TGCGCCAGCAGTGAATCGAATCAGCCCCAGCATTTT. Protein sequence: CASSESNQPQHF. The chain uses TRBV10-1 and TRBJ1-5; D is unresolved. There are 12 residues in the CDR3. Trimming stripped 3 bases from V and 4 bases from J, with 4 bases between. Germline lookup yields CDR1 WNHNN and CDR2 SYGVQD (reference sequence).

The chain links TRBV10-1 to TRBJ2-3; 12 bases match TRBD2. Germline V CDR1 and CDR2: WNHNN, SYGVQD (reference sequence). Trimming at V came to 3 bases and at J to 2 bases, leaving 6 bases not matched to a gene. The CDR3 has 17 amino acids. CDR3 sequence: CASSDRTSGRFTDTQYF. CDR3 DNA sequence: TGCGCCAGCAGTGACCGTACTAGCGGGAGGTTCACAGATACGCAGTATTTT.

The V call is TRBV6-1, the J call TRBJ2-7; the D is unclear. Trimming pared 2 bases from V and 2 bases from J, leaving 10 bases between. The germline gives CDR1 MNHNS, CDR2 SASEGT. This CDR3 spans 14 amino acids. CDR3 coding DNA: TGTGCCAGCAGTGAACTGGCAAACACCTACGAGCAGTACTTC. Translation: CASSELANTYEQYF.

The J gene is TRBJ2-5, the V gene TRBV30; no reliable D call. The CDR3 totals 12 residues. V lost 5 bases and J lost 5, with 12 bases in between. CDR1 and CDR2 (germline): GTSNPN, SVGIG (reference sequence). The CDR3 is CAWLPGRETQYF. CDR3 sequence (DNA): TGTGCCTGGCTACCGGGTAGGGAGACCCAGTACTTC.

In this sample, this clone turned up once. This sequence joins TRBV11-2 and TRBJ2-3, with D uncertain. Trimming stripped 3 bases from V and 0 bases from J, with 10 bases between. CDR1 and CDR2 (germline): SGHAT, FQNNGV. The CDR3 sequence is 15 residues long. CDR3 in amino acids: CASSFQRDSTDTQYF. The CDR3 DNA is TGTGCCAGCAGCTTCCAGCGAGATAGCACAGATACGCAGTATTTT.

The table lists this clone with a few counts. V gene TRBV10-1 combines with J gene TRBJ2-2; 7 bases line up with TRBD2. CDR3 length: 15 residues. V shed 8 bases, J shed 5 bases, and the junction held 11 bases outside the gene matches. Germline CDR1 reads WNHNN; CDR2 reads SYGVQD (reference sequence). The CDR3 region has the DNA TGCGCCAGCTCGGAGGCTAGCGGAACAACCGGGGAGCTGTTTTTT. Its translation: CASSEASGTTGELFF.

This chain links TRBV2 with TRBJ1-2; TRBD1 might be the D (6 bases). This CDR3 is 15 amino acids long. Trimming took 6 bases from V and 8 from J, leaving 22 bases between them. In germline, CDR1 is SNHLY, CDR2 FYNNEI. The chain's CDR3 is CASSLADRPLRGYTF. CDR3 nucleotide sequence: TGTGCCAGCAGCTTGGCTGACAGGCCATTAAGAGGCTACACCTTC.

The chain links TRBV27 to TRBJ2-7; TRBD2 is a possible D gene (6 bases). This CDR3 is 15 amino acids long. With 5 bases removed from V and 0 bases from J, the gap between germline ends came to 14 bases. The germline gives CDR1 MNHEY, CDR2 SMNVEV (reference sequence). The CDR3 loop reads CASSRRGPLSYEQYF. CDR3 sequence (DNA): TGTGCCAGCAGTAGGAGGGGACCACTCTCCTACGAGCAGTACTTC.

The V call is TRBV5-1, the J call TRBJ1-4; 8 positions agree with TRBD1. The CDR3 totals 17 residues. The junction had 6 bases not matched to a gene; V was cut back by 0 bases and J by 2 bases. Germline CDR1 and CDR2: SGHRS and YFSETQ. CDR3 region: CASSLEAGGITNEKLFF. The DNA for the CDR3 is TGCGCCAGCAGCTTGGAAGCAGGGGGCATTACTAATGAAAAACTGTTTTTT. Looking up the rest from reference TRBV5-1 and TRBJ1-4 gives the full variable domain: KAGVTQTPRYLIKTRGQQVTLSCSPISGHRSVSWYQQTPGQGLQFLFEYFSETQRNKGNFPGRFSGRQFSNSRSEMNVSTLELGDSALYLCASSLEAGGITNEKLFFGSGTQLSVL.